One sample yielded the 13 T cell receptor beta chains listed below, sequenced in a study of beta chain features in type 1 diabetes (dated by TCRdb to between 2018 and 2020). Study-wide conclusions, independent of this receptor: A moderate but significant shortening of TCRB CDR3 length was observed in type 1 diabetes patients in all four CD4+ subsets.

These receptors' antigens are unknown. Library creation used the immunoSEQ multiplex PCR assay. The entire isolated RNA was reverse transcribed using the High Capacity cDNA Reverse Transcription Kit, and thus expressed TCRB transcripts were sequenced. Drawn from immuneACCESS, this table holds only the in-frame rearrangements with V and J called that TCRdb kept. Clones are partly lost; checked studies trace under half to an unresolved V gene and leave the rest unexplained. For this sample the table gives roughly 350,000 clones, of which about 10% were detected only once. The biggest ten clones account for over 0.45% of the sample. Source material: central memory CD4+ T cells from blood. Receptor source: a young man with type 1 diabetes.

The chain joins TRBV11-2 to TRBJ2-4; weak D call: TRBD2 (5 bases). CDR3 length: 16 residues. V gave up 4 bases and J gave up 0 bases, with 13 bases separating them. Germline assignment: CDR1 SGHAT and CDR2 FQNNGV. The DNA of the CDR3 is TGTGCCAGCAGCTCCCTACGGGGTCTAGCCAAAAACATTCAGTACTTC. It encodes CASSSLRGLAKNIQYF.

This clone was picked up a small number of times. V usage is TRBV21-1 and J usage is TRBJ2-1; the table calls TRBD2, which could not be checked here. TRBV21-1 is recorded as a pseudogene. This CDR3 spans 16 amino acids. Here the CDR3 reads CASSKKRESPYNEQFF. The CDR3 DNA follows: TGTGCCAGCAGCAAAAAGCGGGAGTCCCCCTACAATGAGCAGTTCTTC.

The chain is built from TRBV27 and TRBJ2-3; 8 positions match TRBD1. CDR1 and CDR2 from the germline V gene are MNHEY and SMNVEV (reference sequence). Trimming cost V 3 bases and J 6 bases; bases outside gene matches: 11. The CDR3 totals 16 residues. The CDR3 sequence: CASSFSGGIGSDTQYF. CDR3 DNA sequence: TGTGCCAGCAGTTTTTCAGGGGGCATTGGAAGTGATACGCAGTATTTT.

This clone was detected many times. The CDR3: CAWSAAGGPQETQYF. CDR3 in DNA: TGTGCCTGGAGTGCTGCGGGAGGGCCACAAGAGACCCAGTACTTC. The V and J genes are TRBV30 and TRBJ2-5; 9 nucleotides agree with TRBD2. The V gene's germline CDR1 is GTSNPN and CDR2 SVGIG (reference sequence). The CDR3 sequence is 15 residues long. Unmatched junction bases numbered 5, after V lost 1 base and J lost 2 bases.

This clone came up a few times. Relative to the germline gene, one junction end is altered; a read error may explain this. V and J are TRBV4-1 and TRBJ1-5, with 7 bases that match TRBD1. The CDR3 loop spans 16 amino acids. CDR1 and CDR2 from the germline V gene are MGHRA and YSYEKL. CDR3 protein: CASSLEAGGNNQPQHF. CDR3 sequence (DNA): TGTGCCAGCAGCCTCGAGGCAGGGGGAAACAATCAGCCCCAGCATTTT.

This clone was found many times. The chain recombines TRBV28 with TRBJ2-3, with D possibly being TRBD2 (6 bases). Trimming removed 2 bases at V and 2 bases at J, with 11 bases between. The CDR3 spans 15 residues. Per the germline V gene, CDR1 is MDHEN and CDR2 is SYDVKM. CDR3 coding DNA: TGTGCCAGCAGTTTAGGAGGGCTATTCACAGATACGCAGTATTTT. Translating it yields CASSLGGLFTDTQYF.

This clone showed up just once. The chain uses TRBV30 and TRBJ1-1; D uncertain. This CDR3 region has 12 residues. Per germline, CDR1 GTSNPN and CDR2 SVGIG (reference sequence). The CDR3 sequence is CAINSKNTEAFF. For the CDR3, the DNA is TGTGCAATAAACAGCAAGAACACTGAAGCTTTCTTT.

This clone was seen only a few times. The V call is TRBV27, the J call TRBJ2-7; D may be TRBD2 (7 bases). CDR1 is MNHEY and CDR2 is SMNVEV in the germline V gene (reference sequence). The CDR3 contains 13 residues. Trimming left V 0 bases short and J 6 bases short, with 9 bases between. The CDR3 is CASSLSGGREQYF. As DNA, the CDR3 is TGTGCCAGCAGTTTATCGGGGGGGCGCGAGCAGTACTTC.

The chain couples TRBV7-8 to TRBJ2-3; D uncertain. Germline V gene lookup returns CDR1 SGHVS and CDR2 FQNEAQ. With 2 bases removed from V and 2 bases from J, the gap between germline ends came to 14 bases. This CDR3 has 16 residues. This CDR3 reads CASSLLGSADTDTQYF. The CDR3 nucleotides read TGTGCCAGCAGCTTACTAGGATCGGCGGACACAGATACGCAGTATTTT.

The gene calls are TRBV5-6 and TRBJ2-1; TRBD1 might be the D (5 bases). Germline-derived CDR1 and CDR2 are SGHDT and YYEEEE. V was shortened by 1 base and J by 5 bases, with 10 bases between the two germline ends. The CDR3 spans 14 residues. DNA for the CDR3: TGTGCCAGCAGCTTGCCCCGACAGAACAATGAGCAGTTCTTC. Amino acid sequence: CASSLPRQNNEQFF. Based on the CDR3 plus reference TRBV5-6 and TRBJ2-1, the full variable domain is DAGVTQSPTHLIKTRGQQVTLRCSPKSGHDTVSWYQQALGQGPQFIFQYYEEEERQRGNFPDRFSGHQFPNYSSELNVNALLLGDSALYLCASSLPRQNNEQFFGPGTRLTVL.

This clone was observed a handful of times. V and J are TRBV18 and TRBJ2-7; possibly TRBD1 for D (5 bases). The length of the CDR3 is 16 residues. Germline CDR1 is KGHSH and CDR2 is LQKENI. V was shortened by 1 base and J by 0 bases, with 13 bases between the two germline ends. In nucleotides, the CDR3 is TGTGCCAGCTCACCACTCGAGACAGAGAGCTCCTACGAGCAGTACTTC. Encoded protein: CASSPLETESSYEQYF.

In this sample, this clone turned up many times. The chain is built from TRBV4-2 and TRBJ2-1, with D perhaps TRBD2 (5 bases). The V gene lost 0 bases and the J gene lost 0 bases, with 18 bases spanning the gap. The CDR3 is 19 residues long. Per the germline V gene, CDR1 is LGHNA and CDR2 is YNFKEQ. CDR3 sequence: CASSQDLIGILSSYNEQFF. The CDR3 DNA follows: TGTGCCAGCAGCCAAGATTTGATCGGGATCCTTAGCTCCTACAATGAGCAGTTCTTC.

The CDR3 region is CASSIVPAPGGNTIYF. The CDR3 bases are TGTGCCAGTAGTATAGTTCCGGCTCCGGGAGGAAACACCATATATTTT. The gene calls are TRBV19 and TRBJ1-3; D not resolved. Germline lookup yields CDR1 LNHDA and CDR2 SQIVND (reference sequence). The CDR3 totals 16 residues. V lost 1 base and J 4 bases, leaving 14 bases between the germline ends.